This T cell receptor beta chain is drawn from a study of shared clonotypes between healthy human individuals. Regarding the study as a whole: Larger estimated richness was generally seen in naive subsets than in memory subsets.

Genomic DNA of every subset was divided equally among multiple immunoSEQ plates. Data came from immunoSEQ multiplex PCR; TCRdb stores just in-frame clones and leaves some out. The sample holds about 2.1 million clones, around 93% seen once. For this clone: What it binds is not known.

The germline V gene encodes CDR1 DFQATT and CDR2 SNEGSKA (reference sequence). This CDR3 region has 11 residues. V was clipped by 3 bases and J by 5 bases, with 6 bases between them. It was CD45RO-negative cells, positively selected for CCR7, that made up naive CD8 cells, with terminally differentiated effector memory CD45RA+ cells excluded. Healthy adults negative for HIV, lacking recent acute infections or vaccinations, served as donors. The chain couples TRBV20-1 to TRBJ2-3; no definite D call. This TCR was sampled from a man aged 18 to 29 in good health. Some clones in this sample may be carry-over from other donors' samples. Input material: naive CD8+ T cells from PBMCs. The CDR3 bases are TGCAGTGCTAGGTGGAGAGATACGCAGTATTTT. Amino acids: CSARWRDTQYF.